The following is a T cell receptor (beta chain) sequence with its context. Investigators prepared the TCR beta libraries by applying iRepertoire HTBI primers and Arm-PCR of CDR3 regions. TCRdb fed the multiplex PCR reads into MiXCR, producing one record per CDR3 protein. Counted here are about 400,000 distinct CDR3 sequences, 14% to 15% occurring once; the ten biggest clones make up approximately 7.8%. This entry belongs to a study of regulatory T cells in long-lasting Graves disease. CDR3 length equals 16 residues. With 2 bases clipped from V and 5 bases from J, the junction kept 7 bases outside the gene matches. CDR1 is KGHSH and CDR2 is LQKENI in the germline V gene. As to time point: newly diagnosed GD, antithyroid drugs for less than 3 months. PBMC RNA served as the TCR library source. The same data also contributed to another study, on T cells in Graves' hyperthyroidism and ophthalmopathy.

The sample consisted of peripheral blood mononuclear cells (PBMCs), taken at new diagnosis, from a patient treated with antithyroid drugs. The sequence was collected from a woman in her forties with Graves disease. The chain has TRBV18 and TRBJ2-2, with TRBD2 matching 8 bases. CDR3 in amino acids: CASSPSPGLGTGELFF. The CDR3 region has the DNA TGTGCCAGCTCACCATCACCGGGACTAGGAACCGGGGAGCTGTTTTTT.